The TCR beta chain under discussion was sequenced for a study of T-cell memory formation after mild COVID-19 (dated by TCRdb to the early 2020s). Concerning the study at large: TCR sequence clusters from the two donors were largely donor specific. Longitudinal TCRalpha and TCRbeta repertoire sequencing tracked T-cell clones expanding and contracting after mild COVID-19 in a couple of donors. Two young, previously healthy adult volunteers made up the cohort, one male and one female.

The CDR3 starts with the cysteine, ends with the phenylalanine, and has 14 residues. Just CDR3 DNA is preserved here, 42 bases in frame from base 1. Relative to germline, V is missing 3 bases and J is missing 7 bases, with 5 bases of the junction outside any gene match. The full study reports these points: SARS-CoV-2 specificity was not confirmed for the second-wave clones peaking on day 37. From day 15 to 85, contracting clones showed balanced CD4/CD8 phenotypes, whereas a second wave of clones that expanded from day 15 to 37 leaned towards CD4+. Contracting CD4+ clones appeared mostly in the CM and EM memory subsets, whereas CD8+ clones were enriched in EMRA. Some responding clones were detected in pre-infection memory, suggesting pre-existing cross-reactive memory T cells joined the SARS-CoV-2 response. The study included only a couple of mild cases, and larger cohorts that include severe cases with pre-infection samples were judged to be necessary.

The listed sequencing device is Illumina NovaSeq 6000. Using 5'RACE with constant-segment primers, TCRalpha and TCRbeta cDNA libraries were constructed, with sample barcodes and unique molecular identifiers added in the process. Trizol reagent was used to extract RNA from every sample. Library amplification was performed in two PCR steps, and a second sample barcode and Illumina TruSeq adapters were introduced in the second step. Sequencing of the libraries was done on an Illumina NovaSeq, producing 2 x 150 bp paired-end reads. The source study handled its data this way. Reads were demultiplexed and collapsed into UMI-guided consensus sequences with migec v1.2.7. Using mixcr v2.1.11, the UMI consensuses were aligned to TRA and TRB V and J templates and assembled into clonotypes. A clonotype was counted as expanded or contracted only if both edgeR and NoisET called the change significant, with noise models trained on biological replicates. For edgeR calls, the thresholds were a false discovery rate-adjusted p below 0.01 and a log2 fold-change of 1. PCA with hierarchical clustering of max-normalized trajectories of the 1000 most abundant clonotypes was used as exploratory dynamics analysis. The CD4 or CD8 phenotype of responding clones was assigned using the separately sequenced CD4+ and CD8+ repertoires. TCRdb itself trimmed the public reads at Q25 with fastp, ran MiXCR and retained productive beta chains. Rows merge per CDR3 protein into single entries with the most common DNA and genes. TCRdb's processing, not the authors', yielded these V and J calls. The sample yields 350,000 or so distinct CDR3 sequences; more than 20% were counted once. The ten biggest clones cover roughly 23% of the sample.

This clonotype showed up many times. Its antigen has not been determined. Nothing much larger sits one base from this clone, and base qualities are not available. PBMCs were isolated by Ficoll-Paque density gradient centrifugation. The sequence was obtained from a man aged 18 to 29 who had mild COVID-19 (a few samples of this study predate the infection). The sample titles of this study are shuffled in the database, so cell type and time point are left out; the donor was told from shared clones. Rearrangement joined TRBV12-3 or TRBV12-4 to TRBJ2-2; TRBD2 matches 7 bases in the middle. Sequenced sample: PBMCs or a T cell subset sorted from them (not recorded which). The CDR3 region has the sequence CASSFTGGVGELFF. The nucleotide sequence is TGTGCCAGCAGTTTTACGGGGGGTGTCGGGGAGCTGTTTTTT.